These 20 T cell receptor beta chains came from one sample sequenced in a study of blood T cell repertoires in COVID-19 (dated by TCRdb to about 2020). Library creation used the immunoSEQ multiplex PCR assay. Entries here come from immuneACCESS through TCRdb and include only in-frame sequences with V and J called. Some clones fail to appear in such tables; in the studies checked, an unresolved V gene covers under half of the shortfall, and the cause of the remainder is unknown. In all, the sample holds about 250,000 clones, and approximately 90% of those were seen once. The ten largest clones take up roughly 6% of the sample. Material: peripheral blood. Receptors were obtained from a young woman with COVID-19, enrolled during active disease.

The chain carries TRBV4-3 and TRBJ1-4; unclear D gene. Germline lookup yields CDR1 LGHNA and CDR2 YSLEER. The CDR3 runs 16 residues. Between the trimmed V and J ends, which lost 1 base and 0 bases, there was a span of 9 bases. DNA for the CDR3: TGCGCCAGCAGCCAAGTAAGCGGCACAACTAATGAAAAACTGTTTTTT. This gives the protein CASSQVSGTTNEKLFF.

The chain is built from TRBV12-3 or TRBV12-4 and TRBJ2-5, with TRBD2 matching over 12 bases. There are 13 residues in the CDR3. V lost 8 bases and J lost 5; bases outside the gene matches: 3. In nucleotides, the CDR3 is TGTGCCAGCCGACTAGCGGGAGAGGAGACCCAGTACTTC. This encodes CASRLAGEETQYF.

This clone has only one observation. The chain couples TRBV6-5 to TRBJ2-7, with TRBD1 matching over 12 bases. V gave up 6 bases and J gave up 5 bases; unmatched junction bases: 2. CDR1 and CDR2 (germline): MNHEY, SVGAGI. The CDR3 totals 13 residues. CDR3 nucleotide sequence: TGTGCCAGCAGCGGGACAGGGGGCGACGAGCAGTACTTC. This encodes CASSGTGGDEQYF.

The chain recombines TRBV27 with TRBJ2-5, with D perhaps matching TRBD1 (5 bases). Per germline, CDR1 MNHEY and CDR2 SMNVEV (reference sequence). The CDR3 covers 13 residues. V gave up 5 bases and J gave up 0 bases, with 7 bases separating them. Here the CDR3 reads CASSGAYQETQYF. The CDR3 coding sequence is TGTGCCAGCAGTGGGGCGTACCAAGAGACCCAGTACTTC.

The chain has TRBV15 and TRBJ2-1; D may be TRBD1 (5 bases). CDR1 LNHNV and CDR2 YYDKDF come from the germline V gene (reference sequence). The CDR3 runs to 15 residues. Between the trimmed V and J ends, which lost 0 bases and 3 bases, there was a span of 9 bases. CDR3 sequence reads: CATSREGLSYNEQFF. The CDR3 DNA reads TGTGCCACCAGCAGAGAGGGGCTGAGCTACAATGAGCAGTTCTTC. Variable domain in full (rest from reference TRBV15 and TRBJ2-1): DAMVIQNPRYQVTQFGKPVTLSCSQTLNHNVMYWYQQKSSQAPKLLFHYYDKDFNNEADTPDNFQSRRPNTSFCFLDIRSPGLGDTAMYLCATSREGLSYNEQFFGPGTRLTVL.

The CDR3 protein is CASSLSPGDDNEQFF. CDR3 coding DNA: TGTGCCAGCAGCTTGTCCCCAGGCGACGACAATGAGCAGTTCTTC. This sequence joins TRBV5-4 and TRBJ2-1; D is uncertain. V gave up 1 base and J gave up 5 bases, with 13 bases separating them. The CDR3 spans 15 residues. Germline assignment: CDR1 SGHNT and CDR2 YYREEE (reference sequence).

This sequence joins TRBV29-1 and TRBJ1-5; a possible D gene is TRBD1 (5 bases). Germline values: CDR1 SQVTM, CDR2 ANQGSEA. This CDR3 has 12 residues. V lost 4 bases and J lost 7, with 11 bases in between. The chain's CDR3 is CSVAGVGQPQHF. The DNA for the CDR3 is TGCAGCGTTGCGGGGGTAGGACAGCCCCAGCATTTT.

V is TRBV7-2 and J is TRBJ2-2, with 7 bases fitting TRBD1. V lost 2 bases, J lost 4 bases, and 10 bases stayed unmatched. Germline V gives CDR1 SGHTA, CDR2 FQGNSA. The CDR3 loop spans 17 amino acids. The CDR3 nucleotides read TGTGCCAGCAGCTTATCGGGGAAGGGGGCGGGCACCGGGGAGCTGTTTTTT. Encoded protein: CASSLSGKGAGTGELFF.

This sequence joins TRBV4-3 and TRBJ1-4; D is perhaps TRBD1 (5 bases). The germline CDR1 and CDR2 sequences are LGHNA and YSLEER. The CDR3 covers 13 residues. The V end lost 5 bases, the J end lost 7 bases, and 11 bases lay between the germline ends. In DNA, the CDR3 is TGCGCCAGCAGCAGGGGAGGGATTGAAAAACTGTTTTTT. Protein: CASSRGGIEKLFF.

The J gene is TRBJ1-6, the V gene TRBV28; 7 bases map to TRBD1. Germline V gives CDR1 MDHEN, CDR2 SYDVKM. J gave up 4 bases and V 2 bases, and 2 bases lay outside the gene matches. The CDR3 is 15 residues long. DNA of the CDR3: TGTGCCAGCAGTTTAACACAGGGGTATAATTCACCCCTCCACTTT. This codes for CASSLTQGYNSPLHF.

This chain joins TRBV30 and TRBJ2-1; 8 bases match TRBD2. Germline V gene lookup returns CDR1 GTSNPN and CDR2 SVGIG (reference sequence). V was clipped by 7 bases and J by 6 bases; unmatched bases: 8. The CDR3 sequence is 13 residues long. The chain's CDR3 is CASSGSRFNEQFF. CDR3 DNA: TGTGCCTCCAGCGGGAGTCGGTTCAATGAGCAGTTCTTC.

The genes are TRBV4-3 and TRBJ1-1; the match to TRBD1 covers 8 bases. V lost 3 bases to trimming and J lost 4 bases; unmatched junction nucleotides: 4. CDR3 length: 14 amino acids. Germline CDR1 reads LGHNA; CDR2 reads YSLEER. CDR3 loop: CASSQQGASTEAFF. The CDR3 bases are TGCGCCAGCAGCCAGCAGGGGGCGAGCACTGAAGCTTTCTTT.

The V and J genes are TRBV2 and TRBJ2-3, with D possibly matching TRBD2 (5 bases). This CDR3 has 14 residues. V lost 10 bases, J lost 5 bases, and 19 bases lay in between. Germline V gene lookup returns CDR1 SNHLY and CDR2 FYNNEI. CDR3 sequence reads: CATLPPPRGDTQYF. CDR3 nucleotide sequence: TGTGCCACCCTTCCTCCACCTCGGGGAGATACGCAGTATTTT.

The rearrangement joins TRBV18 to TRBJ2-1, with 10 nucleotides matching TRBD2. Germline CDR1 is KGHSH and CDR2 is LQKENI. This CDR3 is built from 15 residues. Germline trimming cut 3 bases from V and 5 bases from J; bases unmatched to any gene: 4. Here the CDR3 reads CASSPRTSGNNEQFF. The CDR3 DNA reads TGTGCCAGCTCACCCCGGACTAGCGGTAACAATGAGCAGTTCTTC.

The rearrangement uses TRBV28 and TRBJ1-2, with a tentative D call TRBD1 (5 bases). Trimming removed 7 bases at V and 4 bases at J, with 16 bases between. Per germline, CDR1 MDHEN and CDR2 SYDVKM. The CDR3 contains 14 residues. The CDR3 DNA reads TGTGCCAGCACCCACCAGGGCCGTGTCTATGGCTACACCTTC. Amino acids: CASTHQGRVYGYTF.

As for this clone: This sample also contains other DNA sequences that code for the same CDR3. The CDR3 is CASSLSRGRTEAFF. CDR3 sequence (DNA): TGTGCCAGCAGTTTATCGCGGGGGAGGACTGAAGCTTTCTTT. The rearrangement uses TRBV27 and TRBJ1-1; D is possibly TRBD1 (5 bases). Per germline, CDR1 MNHEY and CDR2 SMNVEV (reference sequence). This CDR3 has 14 residues. Trimming pared 0 bases from V and 5 bases from J, leaving 10 bases between.

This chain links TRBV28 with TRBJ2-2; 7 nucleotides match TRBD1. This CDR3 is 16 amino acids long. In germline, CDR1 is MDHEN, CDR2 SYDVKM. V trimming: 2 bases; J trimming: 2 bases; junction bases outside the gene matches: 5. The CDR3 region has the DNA TGTGCCAGCAGTTTACACAGGGGCACTAACACCGGGGAGCTGTTTTTT. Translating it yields CASSLHRGTNTGELFF.

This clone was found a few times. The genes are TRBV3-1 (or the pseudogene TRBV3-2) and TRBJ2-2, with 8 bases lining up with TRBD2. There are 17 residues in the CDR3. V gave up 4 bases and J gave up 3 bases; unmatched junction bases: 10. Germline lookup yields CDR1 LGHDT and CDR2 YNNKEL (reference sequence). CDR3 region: CASSLEGLAGHTGELFF. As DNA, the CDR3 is TGTGCCAGCAGCCTCGAAGGCTTAGCGGGACACACCGGGGAGCTGTTTTTT.

CDR3 nucleotides: TGCGCCAGCAGCTTCACCGCGGACTCTGGGGCCAACGTCCTGACTTTC. This sequence encodes CASSFTADSGANVLTF. The rearrangement uses TRBV5-1 and TRBJ2-6; D remains unclear. The CDR3 is made up of 16 amino acids. CDR1 is SGHRS and CDR2 is YFSETQ in the germline V gene. V gave up 2 bases and J gave up 0 bases, with 9 bases separating them.

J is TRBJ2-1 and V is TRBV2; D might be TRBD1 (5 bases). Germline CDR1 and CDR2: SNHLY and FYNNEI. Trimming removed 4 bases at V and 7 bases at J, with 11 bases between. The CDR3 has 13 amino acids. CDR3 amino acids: CASSVGHLNEQFF. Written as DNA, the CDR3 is TGTGCCAGCAGTGTAGGACACCTTAATGAGCAGTTCTTC.